This T cell receptor beta chain was sequenced during a study of human T cells and chemical hapten exposure (dated by TCRdb to the early 2020s). About the investigation overall: For sensitization, 2% DPC in acetone was applied to a 2 cm by 2 cm area of upper inner arm skin. Weekly therapeutic DPC doses were additionally applied to the scalp of patients throughout the approximately 23-week study period. Patch testing was performed on the upper back with Finn chambers containing 0.01% DPC, and the patch tests were scored after 6 days according to International Contact Dermatitis Research Group standards. The mostly female patient cohort included alopecia areata with under or over 50% scalp involvement, alopecia totalis and alopecia universalis. Libraries were combined into a pool for sequencing, and differences in TCR yield between samples came mainly from small differences in library volumes within the pool. Peripheral blood TCR repertoire changes were tracked in vivo in alopecia patients during primary and secondary sensitization to the hapten diphenylcyclopropenone (DPC). Blood samples were taken from patients before sensitization (week 0) and at 2, 6 and about 24 weeks after DPC sensitization. Blood for TCR sequencing was provided by twenty-nine alopecia patients at one to four time points (pre-sensitization, 2, 6 and 24 weeks).

Here is what the overall study found, with its caveats: After repeated subsampling, the strength of the expansion versus patch-test correlation and the threshold at which it became significant changed. Patch test score was positively correlated with the number of PT1 expanded TCRs, with significance at thresholds 8, 16 and 32 but not at 4. Because all patients had alopecia, a presumed autoimmune disease, the immune response of the patients might differ from that of healthy individuals. No change with DPC sensitization was found in the number of TCRs above 1 in 1000 frequency, and no evidence of global repertoire structure alterations was found. Significantly more large CDR3 similarity clusters were formed by expanded TCRs than by pre-sensitization or healthy control sets, consistent with antigen-driven responses.

This clonotype was picked up a small number of times. No antigen is known for it. Base qualities are missing; no much larger clone stands one base away. CDR1 and CDR2 are read off the germline V gene (reference sequence) as PRHDT and FYEKMQ. V is pared back by 3 bases and J by 0 bases, with 13 bases lying between the germline termini. Taken from cysteine to phenylalanine, the CDR3 has 16 residues. The entry retains the CDR3 DNA only, 48 bases that are in frame from base 1. In the paper's terms, the time point label means: patch test 1, 2 weeks after DPC sensitization. In light of the paper, this sample's treatment or condition label describes: therapeutic diphenylcyclopropenone sensitization with weekly scalp DPC. Blood at each patch-test visit was drawn before the patch test was applied. Patients were considered eligible if aged 18 to 70, diagnosed with alopecia and deemed suitable for DPC therapy, and patients were excluded if pregnant. Unfractionated whole blood was collected in Tempus Blood RNA tubes, and total RNA was extracted from that blood.

The receptor library was made with RACE. Sequenced on a NextSeq 500. During library preparation, unique molecular identifiers were attached to individual cDNA molecules so that TCRs could be counted quantitatively and reproducibly. Each blood RNA sample was used to sequence both TCR alpha and TCR beta chains. Processing in the source paper ran as follows. The median number of TCRs per sample was around 100,000, ranging from about 20,000 to 750,000. The Decombinator software suite was used to annotate the V, J and CDR3 of the TCR reads. Every sample was subsampled to the same number of TCRs (28,000) for the PS versus PT1 abundance plots. TCRs were defined as expanded if absent before sensitization and observed at least eight times at the 2-week time point. Starting from the raw public reads, TCRdb applied fastp trimming at Q25, assembled clones with MiXCR and retained in-frame beta chains. Each CDR3 protein gets just one entry, which takes the most common genes and DNA from the rows behind it. The authors' filters were not applied to this entry. The sample contains about 57,000 distinct CDR3 sequences, about 9.3% of them found a single time. The biggest ten clones account for 13% of the sample.

Sequencing used whole blood, obtained in connection with sensitization to the hapten diphenylcyclopropenone (DPC). The TCR sequence derives from a woman aged 40 to 50 with alopecia areata. Some clones in this sample may be carry-over from other donors' samples. Here the chain combines TRBV13 and TRBJ2-3, and TRBD2 may be the D gene, going by 5 matching bases. The CDR3 here reads CASSFRGSTSTDTQYF. The DNA is as follows: TGTGCCAGCAGCTTTCGCGGGTCCACTAGCACAGATACGCAGTATTTT.